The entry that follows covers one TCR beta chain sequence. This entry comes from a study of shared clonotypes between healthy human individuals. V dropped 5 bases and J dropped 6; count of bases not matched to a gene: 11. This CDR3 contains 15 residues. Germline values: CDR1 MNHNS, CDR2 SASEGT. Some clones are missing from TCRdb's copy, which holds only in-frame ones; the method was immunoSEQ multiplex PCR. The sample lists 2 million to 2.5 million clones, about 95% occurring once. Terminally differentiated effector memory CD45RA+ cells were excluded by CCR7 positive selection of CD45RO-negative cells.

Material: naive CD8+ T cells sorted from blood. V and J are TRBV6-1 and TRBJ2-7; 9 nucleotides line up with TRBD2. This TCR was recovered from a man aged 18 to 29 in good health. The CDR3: CASSRTSVPSGEQYF. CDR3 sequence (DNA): TGTGCCAGCAGTAGGACTAGCGTCCCAAGCGGCGAGCAGTACTTC.